Reported below is one T cell receptor beta chain. Trimming removed 5 bases from V and 5 bases from J; junction bases left unmatched: 8. The CDR3 consists of 14 residues. Germline lookup yields CDR1 SGHDT and CDR2 YYEEEE. Authors' analysis steps: Nucleated cell number was recorded as an estimate derived from reference gene primer amplification. Sequencing was performed with immunoSEQ multiplex PCR; in TCRdb, only in-frame clones are kept and a portion is missing. The V and J calls and clone size were taken over from that table, and D and trimming were inferred from the DNA. This sample carries some 520,000 clones, roughly 89% of them seen once, and the ten largest clones take 0.9%. The data stem from a study of blood T cell repertoires in COVID-19. Looking at the study overall: Samples representing acute and convalescent COVID-19 were sourced from the United States, Italy and Spain. The cDNA or gDNA used as material had been derived from T cells, B-cell-depleted T cells, or PBMCs.

The source of this sequence is a man aged 18 to 30 with COVID-19, enrolled during active disease. The specimen sequenced was peripheral blood. The genes are TRBV5-6 and TRBJ2-5, with 8 bases identical to TRBD2. CDR3 residues: CASRLGLVGETQYF. Here the CDR3 DNA reads TGTGCCAGCAGACTGGGACTAGTCGGTGAGACCCAGTACTTC.